Listed here are 17 T cell receptor beta chains from one sample, sequenced in a study of blood T cell repertoires in COVID-19. Libraries were prepared by immunoSEQ multiplex PCR; TCRdb keeps only in-frame clonotypes and omits some of them. Here the sample spans 25,000 to 35,000 clones, 65% to 90% being singletons. Sequencing was carried out using peripheral blood. The receptor source for this set is a man aged 60-69 years with active COVID-19.

The chain joins TRBV6-2 or TRBV6-3 to TRBJ1-2, with D possibly TRBD1 on 5 matching bases. There are 12 residues in the CDR3. Germline CDR1 reads MNHEY; CDR2 reads SVGEGT. V gave up 2 bases and J gave up 5 bases, with 6 bases separating them. The CDR3 sequence: CASSYGAYGYTF. The CDR3 coding sequence is TGTGCCAGCAGTTACGGGGCTTATGGCTACACCTTC.

This clone was recorded only once. The V and J genes are TRBV7-6 and TRBJ2-7, with 8 bases that match TRBD2. Germline V gene sequence: CDR1 SGHVS, CDR2 FNYEAQ. V lost 1 base and J lost 0; bases outside the gene matches: 8. The CDR3 sequence is 17 residues long. Here the CDR3 reads CASSLGTSRIFSYEQYF. The DNA of the CDR3 is TGTGCCAGCAGCTTAGGGACTAGCAGGATCTTCTCCTACGAGCAGTACTTC.

This chain uses TRBV6-5 with TRBJ2-5; 9 bases are a match to TRBD1. Germline V gene sequence: CDR1 MNHEY, CDR2 SVGAGI. V gave up 0 bases and J gave up 7 bases; unmatched junction bases: 3. The CDR3 has 14 amino acids. The CDR3 loop is CASSYSGTGRTQYF. The CDR3 DNA reads TGTGCCAGCAGTTACTCGGGGACAGGGCGGACCCAGTACTTC.

The sample holds a few counts of this clone. The genes are TRBV19 and TRBJ2-1; possible D gene TRBD2, 6 bases. With 4 bases removed from V and 9 bases from J, the gap between germline ends came to 16 bases. CDR3 length equals 14 residues. CDR1 LNHDA and CDR2 SQIVND come from the germline V gene (reference sequence). This CDR3 reads CASSTGTGVGEQFF. Written as DNA, the CDR3 is TGTGCCAGTAGTACCGGGACGGGGGTCGGTGAGCAGTTCTTC.

The chain recombines TRBV9 with TRBJ2-3, with TRBD2 identical over 12 bases. Looked up from germline, CDR1 is SGDLS and CDR2 is YYNGEE. The CDR3 spans 18 residues. Losses at the gene ends were 1 base for V and 2 bases for J; bases not matched to a gene: 8. CDR3 in amino acids: CASSVNWLAGGPTDTQYF. The CDR3 DNA sequence: TGTGCCAGCAGCGTAAATTGGCTAGCGGGAGGGCCCACAGATACGCAGTATTTT.

This rearrangement joins TRBV6-5 to TRBJ2-7, with D perhaps matching TRBD2 (5 bases). The CDR3 covers 12 residues. Trimming cost V 6 bases and J 6 bases, with 12 bases left between them. CDR1 and CDR2 (germline): MNHEY, SVGAGI. The CDR3: CASSRSSSEQYF. The CDR3 DNA is TGTGCCAGCAGCCGCTCTAGCTCCGAGCAGTACTTC.

The chain is built from TRBV3-1 (or the pseudogene TRBV3-2) and TRBJ2-3; TRBD2 might be the D (6 bases). The CDR3 is 14 amino acids. The V gene's germline CDR1 is LGHDT and CDR2 YNNKEL (reference sequence). Trimming removed 1 base from V and 5 bases from J, with 10 bases in between. The CDR3 sequence: CASSQGGSGDTQYF. The CDR3, as DNA: TGTGCCAGCAGCCAAGGTGGTAGCGGAGATACGCAGTATTTT.

About this clone: Other DNA sequences in the same sample also yield this CDR3. The chain employs TRBV11-2 and TRBJ2-1; D uncertain. Deletions cut 1 base from V and 9 bases from J, with 7 bases between. The CDR3 runs 12 residues. Germline CDR1 is SGHAT and CDR2 is FQNNGV. The DNA of the CDR3 is TGTGCCAGCAGCTTAGCTGCCGGTGAGCAGTTCTTC. Its protein product is CASSLAAGEQFF.

The gene calls are TRBV6-5 and TRBJ1-3; 7 bases are a match to TRBD1. The ends lost 9 bases at V and 3 bases at J; junction bases unmatched: 5. This CDR3 has 13 amino acids. CDR1 and CDR2 from the germline V gene are MNHEY and SVGAGI. The CDR3 DNA reads as TGTGCCAGTGGGGACAGTCTTGGAAACACCATATATTTT. This gives the protein CASGDSLGNTIYF.

The chain carries TRBV28 and TRBJ2-2, with D maybe TRBD1 (5 bases). This CDR3 region has 15 residues. Germline V gene data show CDR1 as MDHEN and CDR2 as SYDVKM. Trimming stripped 6 bases from V and 3 bases from J, with 14 bases between. CDR3 sequence (DNA): TGTGCCAGCAGCCCCCAGGGCAGGGACACCGGGGAGCTGTTTTTT. Protein sequence: CASSPQGRDTGELFF.

The V call is TRBV11-3, the J call TRBJ2-5; D may be TRBD2 (7 bases). V gave up 5 bases and J gave up 5 bases, with 18 bases separating them. CDR3 length: 15 amino acids. The germline gives CDR1 SGHNT, CDR2 YENEEA. The CDR3 nucleotides are TGTGCCAGCAGCCTAGGGGGGGGGCCCGTCGAGACCCAGTACTTC. This codes for CASSLGGGPVETQYF. The variable domain in full, completed from reference TRBV11-3 and TRBJ2-5, reads EAGVVQSPRYKIIEKKQPVAFWCNPISGHNTLYWYLQNLGQGPELLIRYENEEAVDDSQLPKDRFSAERLKGVDSTLKIQPAELGDSAVYLCASSLGGGPVETQYFGPGTRLLVL.

The chain carries TRBV29-1 and TRBJ2-1; 8 bases are shared with TRBD2. Per the germline V gene, CDR1 is SQVTM and CDR2 is ANQGSEA. The CDR3 totals 15 residues. V lost 7 bases and J lost 8; bases outside the gene matches: 16. The CDR3 here is CSAPPGAGGVDEQFF. CDR3 sequence (DNA): TGCAGCGCCCCCCCCGGGGCGGGAGGTGTCGATGAGCAGTTCTTC.

The table lists this clone with a few counts. This rearrangement joins TRBV19 to TRBJ2-5, with 11 bases matching TRBD2. Germline values: CDR1 LNHDA, CDR2 SQIVND (reference sequence). The junction had 5 bases not matched to a gene; V was cut back by 3 bases and J by 2 bases. The CDR3 length is 16 residues. CDR3 sequence reads: CASSIPGLAVQETQYF. The DNA of the CDR3 is TGTGCCAGTAGTATCCCGGGACTAGCGGTACAAGAGACCCAGTACTTC.

This clone was counted once. The chain couples TRBV28 to TRBJ1-5, with 7 bases lining up with TRBD1. V lost 3 bases and J lost 5; bases outside the gene matches: 4. The CDR3 runs to 14 residues. Germline V lookup: CDR1 MDHEN, CDR2 SYDVKM. CDR3 in amino acids: CASSLTGIDQPQHF. The CDR3 bases are TGTGCCAGCAGTTTGACAGGGATCGATCAGCCCCAGCATTTT.

CDR3 residues: CASSAGGLTIQYF. DNA for the CDR3: TGTGCCAGCAGCGCAGGAGGTTTGACCATTCAGTACTTC. The chain joins TRBV7-2 to TRBJ2-4; D might be TRBD2 (5 bases). Deletions cut 5 bases from V and 9 bases from J, with 14 bases between. The length of the CDR3 is 13 residues. Germline CDR1 reads SGHTA; CDR2 reads FQGNSA.

The rearrangement links TRBV19 to TRBJ1-3; 9 bases fit TRBD1. J gave up 4 bases and V 5 bases, and 12 bases lay outside the gene matches. This CDR3 contains 17 residues. Germline V gene lookup returns CDR1 LNHDA and CDR2 SQIVND (reference sequence). The CDR3 region has the DNA TGTGCCAGTAGTTTCACCGGGACAGGGAGGTTCGGAAACACCATATATTTT. Translating it yields CASSFTGTGRFGNTIYF.

This rearrangement joins TRBV5-1 to TRBJ1-2; 9 bases map to TRBD1. Germline trimming cut 3 bases from V and 8 bases from J; bases unmatched to any gene: 14. Germline CDR1 is SGHRS and CDR2 is YFSETQ. CDR3 size: 16 residues. In DNA, the CDR3 is TGCGCCAGCAGCTCGGAGACAGGGGGTTGGAATCGGGGCTACACCTTC. As protein: CASSSETGGWNRGYTF.